The present entry profiles one T cell receptor beta chain with its context. The sample is drawn from a study of blood T cell repertoires in COVID-19. In the study overall: From T cells, B-cell-depleted T cells, or PBMCs came the material, which was cDNA or gDNA.

Repertoires were generated with immunoSEQ multiplex PCR, while TCRdb's copy carries only in-frame clones and drops some. The table has roughly 240,000 clones, roughly 83% seen once. While infection was still active, Seattle patients were enrolled and then followed longitudinally. Looked up from germline, CDR1 is MNHEY and CDR2 is SMNVEV (reference sequence). With 1 base clipped from V and 10 bases from J, the junction kept 5 bases outside the gene matches. The CDR3 totals 14 residues. The chain carries TRBV27 and TRBJ1-2; 11 bases are shared with TRBD1. The TCR was taken from a woman of 80 years or more with COVID-19, enrolled during active disease. The sample comprised peripheral blood. The CDR3 bases are TGTGCCAGCAGTTTATGGGGACAGGGGGAAGCCTACACCTTC. Translated: CASSLWGQGEAYTF.